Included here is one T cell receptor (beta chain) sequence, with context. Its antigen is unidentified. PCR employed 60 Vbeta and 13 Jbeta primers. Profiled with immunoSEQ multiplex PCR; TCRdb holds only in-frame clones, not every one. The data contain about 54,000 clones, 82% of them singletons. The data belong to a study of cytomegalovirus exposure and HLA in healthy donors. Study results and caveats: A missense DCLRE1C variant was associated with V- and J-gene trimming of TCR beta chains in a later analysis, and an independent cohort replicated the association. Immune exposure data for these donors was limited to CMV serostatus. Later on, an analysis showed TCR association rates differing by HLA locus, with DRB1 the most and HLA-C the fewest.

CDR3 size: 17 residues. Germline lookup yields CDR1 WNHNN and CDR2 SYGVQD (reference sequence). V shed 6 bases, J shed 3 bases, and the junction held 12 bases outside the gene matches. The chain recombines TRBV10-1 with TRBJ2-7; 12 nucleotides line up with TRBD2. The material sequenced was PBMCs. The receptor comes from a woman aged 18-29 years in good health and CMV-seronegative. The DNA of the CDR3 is TGCGCCAGCAGACTACGTGTGAGACTAGCGGGAGACTACGAGCAGTACTTC. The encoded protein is CASRLRVRLAGDYEQYF.